This T cell receptor (beta chain) was found in a study of T cell repertoires in cytomegalovirus infection. Whole-study results and caveats: There were HLA-C-restricted CMV-specific TCR beta clonotypes dominating the ex vivo response.

In TCRdb, the reads were re-called with MiXCR into one record per CDR3 protein. The table lists about 68,000 distinct CDR3 sequences, 20% to 25% of them singletons. V lost 7 bases, J lost 0 bases, and 16 bases lay in between. CDR3 length equals 16 residues. Germline V gene sequence: CDR1 SNHLY, CDR2 FYNNEI. This clonotype appeared a few times. Its antigen remains unknown. This sequence originates from a human donor in good health (CMV status not recorded). Some clones in this sample may be carry-over from other donors' samples. The chain has TRBV2 and TRBJ1-3; tentative D call: TRBD1 (6 bases). The sample comprised PBMCs, sequenced either directly or after in vitro stimulation (not recorded which). The CDR3 DNA is TGTGCCAGCACACCTCAGGGACAACTCTCTGGAAACACCATATATTTT. Translated, it gives CASTPQGQLSGNTIYF.